The 27 T cell receptor beta chains below all came from one sample that was sequenced in a study of cytomegalovirus exposure and HLA in healthy donors. Both 60 Vbeta primers and 13 Jbeta primers went into the PCR. Some clones are missing from TCRdb's copy, which holds only in-frame ones; the method was immunoSEQ multiplex PCR. The profile covers about 190,000 clones, with 75% to 90% appearing a single time and under 0.9% taken by the ten largest. Sequenced input: PBMCs. These TCRs come from a woman between 18 and 29 years old in good health and CMV-seronegative.

The chain carries TRBV10-2 and TRBJ1-4; perhaps TRBD1 as D (5 bases). CDR1 WSHSY and CDR2 SAAADI come from the germline V gene. The CDR3 loop spans 14 amino acids. Between the trimmed V and J ends, which lost 8 bases and 3 bases, there was a span of 13 bases. As DNA, the CDR3 is TGCGCCAGCGCCAGGGTTCCCGCTAATGAAAAACTGTTTTTT. Residues: CASARVPANEKLFF.

The chain uses TRBV5-8 and TRBJ2-5; tentatively, D is TRBD1 (6 bases). V lost 0 bases and J 7 bases, leaving 16 bases between the germline ends. This CDR3 region has 15 residues. The germline V gene has CDR1 SGHTS and CDR2 YDEGEE. The CDR3, as DNA: TGTGCCAGCAGCTTGGCGGACGGGACACTAGGGACCCAGTACTTC. Translating it yields CASSLADGTLGTQYF.

Notes on this clone: Compared with germline, one end of the junction differs, possibly owing to a read error. The chain recombines TRBV7-9 with TRBJ2-2; 7 bases line up with TRBD1. Germline V lookup: CDR1 SEHNR, CDR2 FQNEAQ (reference sequence). The CDR3 loop spans 15 amino acids. CDR3 in amino acids: CSSSLGQIRTGELFF. CDR3 in DNA: TGTTCCAGCAGCCTGGGACAGATTCGCACCGGGGAGCTGTTTTTT.

The CDR3 region is CASSFGTGLNEKLFF. DNA of the CDR3: TGTGCCAGCAGTTTTGGTACAGGATTGAATGAAAAACTGTTTTTT. The V call is TRBV27, the J call TRBJ1-4; TRBD1 is a possible D gene (5 bases). The CDR3 runs 15 residues. Trimming pared 3 bases from V and 5 bases from J, leaving 13 bases between. From germline, CDR1 is MNHEY and CDR2 SMNVEV (reference sequence).

J is TRBJ2-1 and V is TRBV28; 7 nucleotides align to TRBD2. There are 16 residues in the CDR3. Looked up from germline, CDR1 is MDHEN and CDR2 is SYDVKM. With V trimmed by 5 bases and J by 4 bases, 11 bases remained unmatched. The CDR3 DNA is TGTGCCAGCAGTCCTCTCCGCGGGAGTGCGTACAATGAGCAGTTCTTC. This sequence encodes CASSPLRGSAYNEQFF.

This chain uses TRBV19 with TRBJ1-1; a weak D match, TRBD1 (5 bases). Trimming took 5 bases from V and 4 from J, leaving 17 bases between them. CDR3 length equals 15 residues. Germline V lookup: CDR1 LNHDA, CDR2 SQIVND (reference sequence). CDR3 sequence (DNA): TGTGCCAGTAGTCCGCGGCGCAGGGAGGGCACTGAAGCTTTCTTT. Amino acids: CASSPRRREGTEAFF.

V is TRBV9 and J is TRBJ2-1; 14 bases align to TRBD2. Unmatched junction bases numbered 3, after V lost 3 bases and J lost 10 bases. The CDR3 runs 14 residues. The germline CDR1 and CDR2 sequences are SGDLS and YYNGEE. CDR3 nucleotides: TGTGCCAGCAGCGGGGGACTAGCGGGAGTCGAGCAGTTCTTC. Translation gives CASSGGLAGVEQFF. Full variable domain (outside the CDR3, taken from reference TRBV9 and TRBJ2-1): DSGVTQTPKHLITATGQRVTLRCSPRSGDLSVYWYQQSLDQGLQFLIQYYNGEERAKGNILERFSAQQFPDLHSELNLSSLELGDSALYFCASSGGLAGVEQFFGPGTRLTVL.

The gene calls are TRBV11-3 and TRBJ1-1; D might be TRBD1 (5 bases). Germline CDR1 is SGHNT and CDR2 is YENEEA. CDR3 size: 13 residues. V was shortened by 1 base and J by 5 bases, with 8 bases between the two germline ends. The CDR3 here is CASSLVRETEAFF. The DNA of the CDR3 is TGTGCCAGCAGCTTAGTCAGGGAAACTGAAGCTTTCTTT.

This rearrangement joins TRBV19 to TRBJ1-1, with TRBD1 identical over 7 bases. The CDR3 sequence is 14 residues long. CDR1 and CDR2 (germline): LNHDA, SQIVND (reference sequence). V was clipped by 6 bases and J by 3 bases; unmatched bases: 7. The CDR3 DNA sequence: TGTGCCAGTAGATCGAGAACAGGGGACACTGAAGCTTTCTTT. Protein product: CASRSRTGDTEAFF.

The chain recombines TRBV28 with TRBJ1-3; D gene uncertain. V shed 3 bases and J shed 0 bases, with 9 bases lying between them. The germline V gene has CDR1 MDHEN and CDR2 SYDVKM. This CDR3 spans 15 amino acids. This CDR3 is CASSFNTGSGNTIYF. The CDR3, as DNA: TGTGCCAGCAGTTTTAATACGGGCTCTGGAAACACCATATATTTT. Drawing the rest from reference TRBV28 and TRBJ1-3, the complete variable domain is DVKVTQSSRYLVKRTGEKVFLECVQDMDHENMFWYRQDPGLGLRLIYFSYDVKMKEKGDIPEGYSVSREKKERFSLILESASTNQTSMYLCASSFNTGSGNTIYFGEGSWLTVV.

The chain combines TRBV29-1 with TRBJ2-7; TRBD1 aligns across 7 bases. CDR3 length: 12 amino acids. V gave up 7 bases and J gave up 4 bases; unmatched junction bases: 7. Looked up from germline, CDR1 is SQVTM and CDR2 is ANQGSEA. CDR3 sequence: CSAGTGAYEQYF. The CDR3 nucleotides read TGCAGCGCTGGAACAGGGGCATACGAGCAGTACTTC.

This clone turned up a few times. The chain couples TRBV5-6 to TRBJ1-5; D may be TRBD1 (5 bases). V was cut by 0 bases and J by 10 bases, with 14 bases left in between. Germline V gives CDR1 SGHDT, CDR2 YYEEEE. This CDR3 spans 14 amino acids. The chain's CDR3 is CASSLGTRNSPQHF. In DNA form, the CDR3 reads TGTGCCAGCAGCTTGGGGACAAGGAACAGCCCCCAGCATTTT.

The gene calls are TRBV6-5 and TRBJ2-4, with TRBD2 matching 10 bases. The V segment lost 2 bases and the J segment 8 bases; nucleotides outside the gene matches: 3. CDR1 and CDR2 from the germline V gene are MNHEY and SVGAGI. The CDR3 runs 14 residues. CDR3 sequence reads: CASSYGLAGDIQYF. The CDR3 DNA reads TGTGCCAGCAGTTACGGGCTAGCGGGAGACATTCAGTACTTC.

V usage is TRBV19 and J usage is TRBJ1-5, with D tentatively TRBD1 (5 bases). With 0 bases removed from V and 5 bases from J, the gap between germline ends came to 8 bases. Germline V lookup: CDR1 LNHDA, CDR2 SQIVND (reference sequence). The CDR3 has 14 residues. The CDR3 spells CASSIEGQDQPQHF. The DNA for the CDR3 is TGTGCCAGTAGTATAGAGGGGCAGGATCAGCCCCAGCATTTT.

This sequence joins TRBV29-1 and TRBJ1-3; D unresolved. CDR3 size: 11 residues. V was trimmed by 4 bases and J by 3 bases, leaving 4 bases between them. Germline V CDR1 and CDR2: SQVTM, ANQGSEA. In nucleotides, the CDR3 is TGCAGCGTTGCGGTTGGAAACACCATATATTTT. Its translation: CSVAVGNTIYF. Complete variable domain (other parts from reference TRBV29-1 and TRBJ1-3): SAVISQKPSRDICQRGTSLTIQCQVDSQVTMMFWYRQQPGQSLTLIATANQGSEATYESGFVIDKFPISRPNLTFSTLTVSNMSPEDSSIYLCSVAVGNTIYFGEGSWLTVV.

About this clone: An end of the junction differs from the germline gene, which may be a read error. The CDR3 nucleotides read TGCGTCAGCAGCCCCGAAAGGGACTGGTACAATGAGCAGTTCTTC. It translates to CVSSPERDWYNEQFF. The chain links TRBV5-1 to TRBJ2-1; the D gene is possibly TRBD2 (6 bases). This CDR3 is 15 amino acids long. CDR1 is SGHRS, CDR2 YFSETQ, per germline.

V is TRBV29-1 and J is TRBJ2-7, with D possibly matching TRBD1 (6 bases). There are 13 residues in the CDR3. Trimming took off 6 bases at V and 4 bases at J, with 16 bases between the two ends. Germline V gene sequence: CDR1 SQVTM, CDR2 ANQGSEA. The CDR3 DNA reads as TGCAGCGTCTTATTTAAAGGGGGATACGAGCAGTACTTC. Protein sequence: CSVLFKGGYEQYF.

This clone has just one count. The CDR3 sequence: CASSLSGNEQFF. The CDR3 DNA follows: TGTGCCAGCAGCTTGTCGGGGAATGAGCAGTTCTTC. The genes are TRBV7-9 and TRBJ2-1; tentatively, D is TRBD2 (5 bases). From germline, CDR1 is SEHNR and CDR2 FQNEAQ (reference sequence). Trimming pared 3 bases from V and 7 bases from J, leaving 7 bases between. The CDR3 extends over 12 amino acids.

This sequence joins TRBV27 and TRBJ1-5, with a tentative D call TRBD1 (5 bases). The CDR3 covers 19 residues. V lost 6 bases, J lost 5 bases, and 29 bases lay in between. Germline V gives CDR1 MNHEY, CDR2 SMNVEV (reference sequence). The CDR3 region has the DNA TGTGCCAGCAGATTAAGGGGACTTCGAGGTATGGGGATTCATCAGCCCCAGCATTTT. Amino acids: CASRLRGLRGMGIHQPQHF.

The CDR3: CASRYGTANQPQHF. The DNA for the CDR3 is TGTGCCAGCAGGTACGGGACAGCAAATCAGCCCCAGCATTTT. The gene calls are TRBV9 and TRBJ1-5, with 7 bases that match TRBD1. The length of the CDR3 is 14 residues. CDR1 and CDR2 (germline): SGDLS, YYNGEE. Unmatched junction bases numbered 6, after V lost 5 bases and J lost 4 bases.

The genes are TRBV5-1 and TRBJ2-2, with 9 bases identical to TRBD1. Germline loops: CDR1 SGHRS, CDR2 YFSETQ. V gave up 4 bases and J gave up 6 bases; unmatched junction bases: 4. The CDR3 runs to 14 residues. CDR3 sequence (DNA): TGCGCCAGCAGCCATGGACAGGGGTCCGGGGAGCTGTTTTTT. The encoded protein is CASSHGQGSGELFF.

This clone was counted a few times. This chain connects TRBV29-1 to TRBJ2-5; 7 positions match TRBD2. V lost 0 bases, J lost 5 bases, and 6 bases stayed unmatched. The length of the CDR3 is 14 residues. Germline lookup yields CDR1 SQVTM and CDR2 ANQGSEA. The CDR3 DNA is TGCAGCGTTGAAGATCGGGGGGAGGTGGAGACCCAGTACTTC. Its protein product is CSVEDRGEVETQYF.

The chain employs TRBV4-2 and TRBJ1-2; maybe TRBD1 (5 bases). Trimming shortened V by 3 bases and J by 1 base, and 12 bases separated the two germline ends. Germline assignment: CDR1 LGHNA and CDR2 YNFKEQ. The CDR3 contains 15 residues. CDR3 DNA: TGTGCCAGCAGCCAGGGTGGGGCCCTTAACTATGGCTACACCTTC. It translates to CASSQGGALNYGYTF.

The rearrangement links TRBV7-9 to TRBJ2-1; 14 bases map to TRBD2. Germline V CDR1 and CDR2: SEHNR, FQNEAQ (reference sequence). The CDR3 is 13 residues long. V lost 10 bases and J lost 6; bases outside the gene matches: 2. CDR3 residues: CAIGTSGGNEQFF. The CDR3 DNA reads as TGTGCCATAGGGACTAGCGGGGGCAATGAGCAGTTCTTC.

The V and J genes are TRBV7-2 and TRBJ1-6; D call uncertain. The CDR3 totals 15 residues. Deletions cut 4 bases from V and 3 bases from J, with 10 bases between. Germline V gene sequence: CDR1 SGHTA, CDR2 FQGNSA. CDR3 residues: CASSSTYHYNSPLHF. The DNA for the CDR3 is TGTGCCAGCAGCTCGACATACCACTATAATTCACCCCTCCACTTT.

The chain couples TRBV6-7 to TRBJ2-7; TRBD1 might be the D (6 bases). TRBV6-7 has ORF status, its function being uncertain. The CDR3 extends over 16 amino acids. The V end was cut by 0 bases, the J end by 6 bases, with 18 bases between. The DNA for the CDR3 is TGTGCCAGCAGTTACTCGATAACAGGGATCAACGGCGAGCAGTACTTC. Amino acids: CASSYSITGINGEQYF.

The rearrangement links TRBV25-1 to TRBJ2-7, with unresolved D. The CDR3 has 11 residues. Germline assignment: CDR1 MGHDK and CDR2 SYGVNS. V was shortened by 8 bases and J by 6 bases, with 11 bases between the two germline ends. CDR3 amino acids: CASGPEGEQYF. The CDR3 nucleotides read TGTGCCAGCGGGCCAGAAGGCGAGCAGTACTTC.